This T cell receptor (beta chain) was sequenced during a study of blood T cell repertoires in COVID-19. Study context: PBMCs, B-cell-depleted T cells, or T cells provided the cDNA or gDNA that made up the material.

Profiled with immunoSEQ multiplex PCR; TCRdb holds only in-frame clones, not every one. This repertoire shows approximately 250,000 clones, 70% to 90% found once; its top ten account for roughly 4%. V was cut by 6 bases and J by 4 bases, with 18 bases left in between. This CDR3 spans 15 amino acids. The V gene's germline CDR1 is LNHDA and CDR2 SQIVND (reference sequence). This chain links TRBV19 with TRBJ1-1; the D gene is possibly TRBD1 (6 bases). The origin of this receptor is a man between 50 and 59 years old with acute or convalescent COVID-19. The sequenced material came from peripheral blood. The CDR3: CASRIGGARGTEAFF. The CDR3 bases are TGTGCCAGTAGGATTGGGGGGGCGCGGGGCACTGAAGCTTTCTTT.